The sequence of this TCR beta chain was determined in a study of OX40 agonist ivuxolimab in advanced cancers. Study at large: The treatment was a fully human IgG2 OX40 agonist, ivuxolimab. Findings of the study overall: Expanded clones tended on average to be more numerous among CD8+ T cells than CD4+. The 0.1-3.0 mg/kg partial responders had among the lowest clonal expansion.

Using immunoSEQ multiplex PCR, the repertoire was profiled, and TCRdb retains in-frame clones only, with some absent. This sample yields 100,000 to 150,000 clones, of which around 92% are seen a single time; approximately 0.81% belongs to the top ten. Patients were ineligible given autoimmune disease history or systemic immunosuppression. With respect to this clone: Antigen unknown.

The receptor was isolated from an adult with an advanced solid tumor such as melanoma, head and neck, liver or kidney cancer. The specimen was CD4+ or CD8+ T cells sorted from blood, collected in a trial of the OX40 agonist ivuxolimab.

The CDR3 loop reads CASSSDGFNQPQHF. CDR3 DNA: TGTGCCAGCAGCTCGGACGGTTTCAATCAGCCCCAGCATTTT. The J gene is TRBJ1-5, the V gene TRBV7-9; D remains ambiguous. Trimming took off 4 bases at V and 3 bases at J, with 10 bases between the two ends. Germline CDR1 and CDR2: SEHNR and FQNEAQ (reference sequence). This CDR3 contains 14 residues.